One and the same sample provided the 16 T cell receptor beta chains below, sequenced in a study of cytomegalovirus exposure and HLA in healthy donors. This PCR relied on a set of 60 Vbeta primers and 13 Jbeta primers. Only in-frame clones appear in the TCRdb table, and some are missing; sequencing was by immunoSEQ multiplex PCR. The data contain about 200,000 clones, approximately 83% of them singletons. Sequencing used PBMCs. The origin of the receptors is a girl aged 5 to 17 in good health and CMV-seronegative.

The chain joins TRBV18 to TRBJ2-7; TRBD1 aligns across 7 bases. The germline CDR1 and CDR2 sequences are KGHSH and LQKENI. The CDR3 totals 15 residues. Losses at the gene ends were 2 bases for V and 2 bases for J; bases not matched to a gene: 6. CDR3 in DNA: TGTGCCAGCTCACCAGGGCCAGGGGGAACCTACGAGCAGTACTTC. This encodes CASSPGPGGTYEQYF.

This clone appeared once. A junction end diverges from the germline sequence, so it may reflect a read error. The genes are TRBV7-9 and TRBJ1-1; no clear D gene. Germline CDR1 is SEHNR and CDR2 is FQNEAQ (reference sequence). The CDR3 is made up of 13 amino acids. The CDR3 bases are TGTTCCAGCAGTGCCGTTAGCGACACTGAAGCTTTCTTT. Protein product: CSSSAVSDTEAFF.

The chain recombines TRBV28 with TRBJ2-7; D possibly corresponds to TRBD2 (7 bases). Germline V gene sequence: CDR1 MDHEN, CDR2 SYDVKM. The CDR3 totals 15 residues. V lost 6 bases and J lost 0, with 15 bases in between. CDR3 sequence: CASRKQGGGSYEQYF. CDR3 DNA sequence: TGTGCCAGCAGGAAACAGGGAGGGGGCTCCTACGAGCAGTACTTC.

This sequence joins TRBV5-1 and TRBJ1-2; the D gene is possibly TRBD1 (6 bases). Germline values: CDR1 SGHRS, CDR2 YFSETQ. The CDR3 runs 16 residues. V lost 0 bases and J 1 base, leaving 13 bases between the germline ends. The CDR3 is CASSLEGVAVNYGYTF. The CDR3 bases are TGCGCCAGCAGCTTGGAGGGGGTGGCGGTTAACTATGGCTACACCTTC.

The chain employs TRBV7-9 and TRBJ1-4; tentatively, D is TRBD1 (5 bases). The CDR3 runs to 14 residues. The germline gives CDR1 SEHNR, CDR2 FQNEAQ (reference sequence). The V end was cut by 1 base, the J end by 11 bases, with 14 bases between. The CDR3 DNA reads TGTGCCAGCAGCTTAGGGGCGGGGGTCTCTAAACTGTTTTTT. Translated, it gives CASSLGAGVSKLFF.

The chain couples TRBV19 to TRBJ2-1; D is possibly TRBD2 (5 bases). This CDR3 has 14 amino acids. V shed 5 bases and J shed 7 bases, with 15 bases lying between them. CDR1 is LNHDA and CDR2 is SQIVND in the germline V gene (reference sequence). DNA for the CDR3: TGTGCCAGTAGTTACAGAGGGCGAGGGAATGAGCAGTTCTTC. Protein product: CASSYRGRGNEQFF.

This clone was observed a handful of times. The chain uses TRBV7-3 and TRBJ2-1, with a tentative D call TRBD2 (5 bases). Trimming removed 1 base at V and 0 bases at J, with 10 bases between. Germline V CDR1 and CDR2: SGHTA, FQGTGA. This CDR3 region has 16 residues. In DNA form, the CDR3 reads TGTGCCAGCAGCTTAATGAGGGTAAGCTCCTACAATGAGCAGTTCTTC. Translated: CASSLMRVSSYNEQFF.

J is TRBJ1-1 and V is TRBV10-1; possible D gene TRBD1, 6 bases. The V and J ends lost 8 bases and 3 bases respectively, with 13 bases between them. The V gene's germline CDR1 is WNHNN and CDR2 SYGVQD (reference sequence). The CDR3 has 13 amino acids. The CDR3 DNA reads TGCGCCAGCGCTGAGGGGGGGCACACTGAAGCTTTCTTT. Amino acids: CASAEGGHTEAFF.

The chain uses TRBV18 and TRBJ1-1; a possible D gene is TRBD1 (6 bases). Germline V gene data show CDR1 as KGHSH and CDR2 as LQKENI. Between the trimmed V and J ends, which lost 8 bases and 1 base, there was a span of 14 bases. The CDR3 is made up of 14 amino acids. CDR3 in amino acids: CASTKQGENTEAFF. DNA for the CDR3: TGTGCCAGCACAAAACAGGGAGAGAACACTGAAGCTTTCTTT. The variable domain in full, with the rest retrieved from reference TRBV18 and TRBJ1-1, is NAGVMQNPRHLVRRRGQEARLRCSPMKGHSHVYWYRQLPEEGLKFMVYLQKENIIDESGMPKERFSAEFPKEGPSILRIQQVVRGDSAAYFCASTKQGENTEAFFGQGTRLTVV.

The sample holds one count of this clone. This chain uses TRBV5-6 with TRBJ2-7, with TRBD2 identical over 8 bases. V trimming: 1 base; J trimming: 4 bases; junction bases outside the gene matches: 19. Germline V gives CDR1 SGHDT, CDR2 YYEEEE. The CDR3 covers 19 residues. The CDR3 region is CASSLRTSPTPQRRYEQYF. The CDR3, as DNA: TGTGCCAGCAGCTTGAGGACTAGCCCGACACCTCAGCGAAGATACGAGCAGTACTTC. The full variable domain, its missing parts supplied by reference TRBV5-6 and TRBJ2-7, is DAGVTQSPTHLIKTRGQQVTLRCSPKSGHDTVSWYQQALGQGPQFIFQYYEEEERQRGNFPDRFSGHQFPNYSSELNVNALLLGDSALYLCASSLRTSPTPQRRYEQYFGPGTRLTVT.

The chain carries TRBV5-6 and TRBJ1-2; the D gene is possibly TRBD1 (5 bases). Trimming pared 1 base from V and 6 bases from J, leaving 19 bases between. CDR1 and CDR2 (germline): SGHDT, YYEEEE. The CDR3 has 16 amino acids. The CDR3 sequence is CASSLTPAGLPHGYTF. Here the CDR3 DNA reads TGTGCCAGCAGCTTGACCCCAGCAGGGTTGCCTCATGGCTACACCTTC.

This chain links TRBV5-1 with TRBJ1-2, with 7 bases lining up with TRBD1. The V segment lost 4 bases and the J segment 6 bases; nucleotides outside the gene matches: 9. The germline V gene has CDR1 SGHRS and CDR2 YFSETQ. The CDR3 is made up of 14 amino acids. The CDR3: CASSQTGKQDGYTF. The CDR3 DNA reads as TGCGCCAGCAGCCAGACAGGGAAGCAGGATGGCTACACCTTC.

The rearrangement joins TRBV6-1 to TRBJ2-1; TRBD1 matches 8 bases. The CDR3 totals 18 residues. The J segment lost 7 bases and the V segment lost 2 bases, leaving 16 bases of the junction unmatched. The germline V gene encodes CDR1 MNHNS and CDR2 SASEGT. CDR3 nucleotides: TGTGCCAGCAGTGAAAGGCGCATGTGGGCAGGGGGCTCGAATGAGCAGTTCTTC. Translated, it gives CASSERRMWAGGSNEQFF.

This chain connects TRBV28 to TRBJ2-6; tentatively, D is TRBD1 (6 bases). V lost 9 bases, J lost 0 bases, and 18 bases lay in between. Germline lookup yields CDR1 MDHEN and CDR2 SYDVKM. This CDR3 spans 17 amino acids. The CDR3 spells CASSIQGFLSGANVLTF. CDR3 in DNA: TGTGCCAGTAGCATCCAGGGGTTTCTCTCTGGGGCCAACGTCCTGACTTTC.

This clone was counted between two and nine times. This chain links TRBV7-8 with TRBJ1-1, with D possibly being TRBD1 (6 bases). Germline V gene sequence: CDR1 SGHVS, CDR2 FQNEAQ. Trimming removed 7 bases at V and 4 bases at J, with 16 bases between. The CDR3 loop spans 14 amino acids. The CDR3 coding sequence is TGTGCCAGCATCCAAACGTCAGGGGTCACTGAAGCTTTCTTT. This codes for CASIQTSGVTEAFF.

The J gene is TRBJ2-7, the V gene TRBV18; TRBD2 matches 7 bases. CDR1 and CDR2 (germline): KGHSH, LQKENI. V lost 3 bases to trimming and J lost 2 bases; unmatched junction nucleotides: 4. CDR3 size: 14 residues. CDR3: CASSPGGRAYEQYF. The CDR3 nucleotides are TGTGCCAGCTCACCGGGGGGGAGGGCCTACGAGCAGTACTTC.